The T cell receptor beta chain described here comes from a study of blood T cell repertoires in COVID-19. Produced via immunoSEQ multiplex PCR; TCRdb's table is partial and in-frame only. This table holds 450,000 to 500,000 clones, 80% to 90% found once. This receptor was identified in a human donor in a cohort sampled during active COVID-19. Sequenced sample: peripheral blood.

The CDR3 DNA follows: TGTGCCAGCAGCAAAGCGCGGGGGATAAGGGGGAACACTGAAGCTTTCTTT. Translated, it gives CASSKARGIRGNTEAFF. The rearrangement joins TRBV21-1 to TRBJ1-1. TRBV21-1 is annotated as a pseudogene. The CDR3 has 17 residues.